The TCR beta chain described here comes from a study of identical twins (TCRdb year 2016). With respect to the entire study: The study deep-sequenced TCR alpha and beta repertoires from monozygotic twins, unrelated adults of various ages and cord blood to test whether fetal clonotypes persist. To rule out contamination, the twin experiments were replicated at different times with different library preparation protocols. Overall results and qualifications from the work: A weaker excess of twin sharing was found in beta out-of-frame sequences because the signal-to-noise ratio was lowered by fewer shared sequences. Invariant T cells such as MAIT and iNKT could partly confound zero-insertion analyses, although diverse VJ usage argued against such confounding for most clonotypes. Because the same donors could not be followed over many years, conclusions were based on cross-sectional statistical analysis. Compared with coincidental sharing between unrelated individuals, an excess of low generation-probability sequences was observed among out-of-frame TCR alpha sequences shared between twins. Abundant cord blood beta clonotypes carried fewer insertions; young adult naive repertoires showed a weaker similar trend, while memory repertoires showed none. Out-of-frame TCR alpha sharing in monozygotic twins was systematically underestimated by recombination models, whereas sharing between unrelated individuals was in agreement with the recombination models.

Only a few counts were recorded for this clonotype. Its antigen specificity is not known. Base qualities were left out, and no much larger clone turns up one base away. Library prep was done by 5' RACE. Instrument used: Illumina HiSeq 2000. A universal primer binding site was added through template switching, and the final cDNA carried a unique molecular identifier so that TCR cDNA molecules could be counted accurately. Specific primers in the conserved constant-segment region were used to synthesize first-strand cDNA for TCR alpha and beta chains. Each cDNA library was double barcoded, with a SMART-Mk sample barcode plus Illumina barcodes, to control for contamination. Two successive PCR steps introduced TruSeq adapter sequences along with Illumina sample barcodes. TCR alpha and beta cDNA libraries were sequenced on the Illumina HiSeq platform with custom primers. The authors' analysis ran thus. Unique molecular identifiers were extracted from raw reads with MiGEC, and CDR3 positions were determined with MiXCR. Recombination models were inferred per individual with the repgenHMM and IGoR tools using an EM algorithm. Shared clonotype analysis was performed with the tcR package in R, normalizing sharing by the product of cloneset sizes. To study raw recombination without the effects of thymic and clonal selection, out-of-frame nonproductive sequences were analyzed. TCRdb passed the public sequencing reads through fastp at Q25 and MiXCR, retaining productive beta sequences. For every CDR3 protein sequence, its rows merge into one entry that carries the most common genes and DNA. The V and J calls follow TCRdb's processing rather than the paper's. The sample table contains around 1.7 million distinct CDR3 sequences; only one count was recorded for around 29% of them. Together, the top ten hold about 0.3% of the sample.

Sequences LGHDT (CDR1) and YNNKEL (CDR2) are obtained from the germline V gene (reference sequence). From cysteine to phenylalanine, the CDR3 is 13 amino acids long. Just the 39-base CDR3 DNA is kept, in frame starting at base 1. The V end loses 2 bases and the J end loses 9 bases, and a stretch of 11 bases separates them. Every donor in the study was a healthy Caucasian. Recombination joined TRBV3-1 with TRBJ2-1; D gene: possibly TRBD1, on 6 matching bases. The TCR originated in a newborn girl in good health. Input material: cord blood. The CDR3 region reads CASSQTGSGEQFF. In nucleotide form, the sequence is TGTGCCAGCAGCCAAACAGGGTCGGGTGAGCAGTTCTTC.